One sample yielded the 16 T cell receptor beta chains listed below, sequenced in a study of blood T cell repertoires in COVID-19. Here immunoSEQ multiplex PCR was the method, and the copy in TCRdb shows in-frame clones only, minus some. The sample has 300,000 to 350,000 clones; approximately 89% are singletons. Material for sequencing was peripheral blood. The receptors were gathered from a woman aged 25 to 39 with COVID-19, enrolled during active disease.

The rearrangement uses TRBV27 and TRBJ1-1; possibly TRBD1 for D (5 bases). The germline V and J ends were trimmed by 4 bases and 1 base, with 10 bases remaining between them. Germline lookup yields CDR1 MNHEY and CDR2 SMNVEV (reference sequence). The CDR3 has 14 residues. The CDR3 reads CASSWAGGNTEAFF. The CDR3 DNA reads as TGTGCCAGCAGTTGGGCGGGGGGGAACACTGAAGCTTTCTTT.

The chain uses TRBV6-5 and TRBJ1-5; D may be TRBD1 (5 bases). The CDR3 extends over 13 amino acids. The ends were cut back, 5 bases at V and 0 bases at J, with 5 bases in the middle. CDR1 MNHEY and CDR2 SVGAGI come from the germline V gene. The CDR3 region is CASSRGSNQPQHF. The CDR3 DNA sequence: TGTGCCAGCAGTAGGGGTAGCAATCAGCCCCAGCATTTT.

The rearrangement links TRBV19 to TRBJ1-1; 8 bases fit TRBD1. Germline values: CDR1 LNHDA, CDR2 SQIVND (reference sequence). The ends lost 9 bases at V and 8 bases at J; junction bases unmatched: 11. The CDR3 contains 13 residues. The CDR3 sequence is CASKPDRASEAFF. CDR3 nucleotide sequence: TGTGCCAGCAAACCGGACAGGGCCTCCGAAGCTTTCTTT. The whole variable domain, filled in from reference TRBV19 and TRBJ1-1, reads DGGITQSPKYLFRKEGQNVTLSCEQNLNHDAMYWYRQDPGQGLRLIYYSQIVNDFQKGDIAEGYSVSREKKESFPLTVTSAQKNPTAFYLCASKPDRASEAFFGQGTRLTVV.

The chain employs TRBV9 and TRBJ2-3; 14 bases map to TRBD2. The CDR3 covers 19 residues. Germline-derived CDR1 and CDR2 are SGDLS and YYNGEE. V gave up 4 bases and J gave up 0 bases; unmatched junction bases: 10. Here the CDR3 reads CASSPLRGLAGVSTDTQYF. In nucleotides, the CDR3 is TGTGCCAGCAGCCCCCTAAGGGGACTAGCGGGGGTTAGCACAGATACGCAGTATTTT.

In this sample, this clone turned up once. The J gene is TRBJ2-3, the V gene TRBV3-1 (or the pseudogene TRBV3-2); D is ambiguous. The CDR3 spans 13 residues. Trimming took 4 bases from V and 0 from J, leaving 5 bases between them. Looked up from germline, CDR1 is LGHDT and CDR2 is YNNKEL (reference sequence). The CDR3 loop is CASSPYSTDTQYF. DNA of the CDR3: TGTGCCAGCAGCCCTTATAGCACAGATACGCAGTATTTT.

J is TRBJ2-1 and V is TRBV7-2, with 10 positions matching TRBD2. CDR3 length: 15 residues. Per the germline V gene, CDR1 is SGHTA and CDR2 is FQGNSA. V shed 3 bases, J shed 5 bases, and the junction held 4 bases outside the gene matches. The CDR3 bases are TGTGCCAGCAGCTTTAGCGGGGGGTTTAACAATGAGCAGTTCTTC. Translating gives CASSFSGGFNNEQFF.

This chain uses TRBV5-1 with TRBJ1-6; D is ambiguous. This CDR3 spans 18 amino acids. Germline-derived CDR1 and CDR2 are SGHRS and YFSETQ. V was shortened by 6 bases and J by 0 bases, with 19 bases between the two germline ends. CDR3 nucleotide sequence: TGCGCCAGCACCCCAAAACCGGTGGTGATCTCCTATAATTCACCCCTCCACTTT. Amino acids: CASTPKPVVISYNSPLHF.

The chain employs TRBV5-1 and TRBJ2-1, with D possibly matching TRBD2 (6 bases). Germline CDR1 reads SGHRS; CDR2 reads YFSETQ. V lost 4 bases, J lost 3 bases, and 8 bases lay in between. The CDR3 runs 13 residues. CDR3 amino acids: CASSLDYYNEQFF. The CDR3 region has the DNA TGCGCCAGCAGCCTGGACTACTACAATGAGCAGTTCTTC.

The V and J genes are TRBV6-5 and TRBJ1-1, with D uncertain. The germline gives CDR1 MNHEY, CDR2 SVGAGI. V lost 7 bases and J 0 bases, leaving 9 bases between the germline ends. This CDR3 has 13 amino acids. The CDR3 DNA reads as TGTGCCAGCACCGGGATGCTGAACACTGAAGCTTTCTTT. It is translated as CASTGMLNTEAFF.

Here the CDR3 reads CASRWGAGAFF. In DNA, the CDR3 is TGTGCCAGCAGGTGGGGCGCCGGGGCTTTCTTT. The chain has TRBV2 and TRBJ1-1; the D gene is possibly TRBD1 (5 bases). Per germline, CDR1 SNHLY and CDR2 FYNNEI. V was cut by 6 bases and J by 11 bases, with 13 bases left in between. CDR3 size: 11 residues.

This clone was counted only a few times. The chain combines TRBV19 with TRBJ1-1, with D unresolved. The V gene's germline CDR1 is LNHDA and CDR2 SQIVND (reference sequence). V gave up 3 bases and J gave up 4 bases, with 9 bases separating them. The CDR3 is made up of 13 amino acids. The CDR3 DNA reads TGTGCCAGTAGTATGCTGGGGAGCACTGAAGCTTTCTTT. Amino acid sequence: CASSMLGSTEAFF.

The chain has TRBV10-3 and TRBJ2-3, with 13 bases that match TRBD2. The CDR3 contains 16 residues. V gave up 11 bases and J gave up 1 base; unmatched junction bases: 9. Germline CDR1 reads ENHRY; CDR2 reads SYGVKD. The CDR3 region is CASNGLAGVGTDTQYF. In DNA form, the CDR3 reads TGTGCCTCCAACGGACTAGCGGGGGTGGGCACAGATACGCAGTATTTT.

The rearrangement links TRBV14 to TRBJ2-1; TRBD2 aligns across 9 bases. Germline CDR1 and CDR2: SGHDN and FVKESK. This CDR3 is built from 16 residues. The V segment lost 4 bases and the J segment 6 bases; nucleotides outside the gene matches: 10. For the CDR3, the DNA is TGTGCCAGCAGCCCGGGACTAGCTACGGGATCCAATGAGCAGTTCTTC. It codes for CASSPGLATGSNEQFF.

This clone has just one count. The chain carries TRBV6-1 and TRBJ1-2, with TRBD1 matching 9 bases. The junction had 16 bases not matched to a gene; V was cut back by 4 bases and J by 4 bases. The CDR3 loop spans 18 amino acids. The germline gives CDR1 MNHNS, CDR2 SASEGT. This chain's CDR3 is CASSARPGQGTEVYGYTF. For the CDR3, the DNA is TGTGCCAGCAGTGCACGGCCGGGACAGGGAACAGAAGTCTATGGCTACACCTTC.

The chain links TRBV19 to TRBJ1-5; D unclear. The CDR3 spans 14 residues. Germline V gene sequence: CDR1 LNHDA, CDR2 SQIVND (reference sequence). Trimming took 6 bases from V and 4 from J, leaving 13 bases between them. The CDR3 reads CASSPGGVNQPQHF. The CDR3 bases are TGTGCCAGTAGCCCGGGAGGAGTAAATCAGCCCCAGCATTTT.

The chain has TRBV11-3 and TRBJ2-6; the D gene is possibly TRBD2 (6 bases). Germline values: CDR1 SGHNT, CDR2 YENEEA. Trimming removed 6 bases from V and 1 base from J, with 10 bases in between. CDR3 length: 15 residues. CDR3 nucleotide sequence: TGTGCCAGCAGAGAAGGGACTTCTGGGGCCAACGTCCTGACTTTC. Residues: CASREGTSGANVLTF.